This T cell receptor (beta chain) was identified in a study of cytomegalovirus exposure and HLA in healthy donors. Produced via immunoSEQ multiplex PCR; TCRdb's table is partial and in-frame only. The sample lists 150,000 to 200,000 clones, about 85% occurring once. This CDR3 region has 13 residues. V lost 8 bases to trimming and J lost 3 bases; unmatched junction nucleotides: 5. CDR1 and CDR2 from the germline V gene are MNHEY and SVGAGI. The rearrangement uses TRBV6-5 and TRBJ2-3; 7 nucleotides align to TRBD2. The origin of this receptor is a man younger than 35 in good health and CMV-seropositive. The specimen sequenced was PBMCs. The CDR3 loop is CASGGAGTDTQYF. The CDR3 DNA follows: TGTGCCAGCGGGGGAGCGGGAACAGATACGCAGTATTTT.